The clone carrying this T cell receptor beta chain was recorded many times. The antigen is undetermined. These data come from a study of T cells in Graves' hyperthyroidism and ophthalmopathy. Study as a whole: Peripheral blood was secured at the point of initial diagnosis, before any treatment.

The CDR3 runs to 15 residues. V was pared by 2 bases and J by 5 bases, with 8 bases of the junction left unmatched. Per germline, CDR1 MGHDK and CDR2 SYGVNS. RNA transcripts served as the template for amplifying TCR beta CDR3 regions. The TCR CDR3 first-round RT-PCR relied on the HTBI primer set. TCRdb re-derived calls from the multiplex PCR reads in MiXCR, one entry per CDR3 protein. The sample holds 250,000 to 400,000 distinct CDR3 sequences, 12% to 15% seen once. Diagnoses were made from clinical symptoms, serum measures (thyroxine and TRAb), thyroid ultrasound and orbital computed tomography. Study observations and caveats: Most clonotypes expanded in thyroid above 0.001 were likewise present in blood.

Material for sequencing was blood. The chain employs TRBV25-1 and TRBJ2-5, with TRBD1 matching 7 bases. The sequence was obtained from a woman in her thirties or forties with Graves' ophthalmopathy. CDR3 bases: TGTGCCAGCAGTGAAACCGACAGGGTACGGGAGACCCAGTACTTC. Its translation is CASSETDRVRETQYF.